This entry lists 26 T cell receptor beta chains sequenced from one sample in a study of cytomegalovirus exposure and HLA in healthy donors. PCR used 60 Vbeta primers and 13 Jbeta primers. Sequenced by immunoSEQ multiplex PCR; TCRdb stores in-frame clones only, minus some. The sample has roughly 200,000 clones, approximately 80% seen once. The sample was PBMCs. These receptors came from a young man in good health and CMV-seronegative.

The chain is built from TRBV7-3 and TRBJ2-2; the D gene is possibly TRBD1 (6 bases). The CDR3 contains 14 residues. V lost 3 bases and J lost 3, with 8 bases in between. Germline V gene lookup returns CDR1 SGHTA and CDR2 FQGTGA. The CDR3 DNA reads as TGTGCCAGCAGCTTGGGGGCTTACACCGGGGAGCTGTTTTTT. This encodes CASSLGAYTGELFF.

The J gene is TRBJ2-5, the V gene TRBV5-1; 11 bases match TRBD1. This CDR3 spans 16 amino acids. J gave up 5 bases and V 4 bases, and 10 bases lay outside the gene matches. Germline CDR1 SGHRS, CDR2 YFSETQ. The DNA of the CDR3 is TGCGCCAGCAGCCTACGGACAGGGGGCGTCTGGGAGACCCAGTACTTC. Translated: CASSLRTGGVWETQYF. Full variable domain (rest looked up from reference TRBV5-1 and TRBJ2-5): KAGVTQTPRYLIKTRGQQVTLSCSPISGHRSVSWYQQTPGQGLQFLFEYFSETQRNKGNFPGRFSGRQFSNSRSEMNVSTLELGDSALYLCASSLRTGGVWETQYFGPGTRLLVL.

This sequence joins TRBV5-1 and TRBJ1-6; 7 nucleotides match TRBD1. The CDR3 has 15 amino acids. CDR1 and CDR2 (germline): SGHRS, YFSETQ. Germline trimming cut 4 bases from V and 6 bases from J; bases unmatched to any gene: 7. The CDR3 DNA follows: TGCGCCAGCAGCCCTACGGGACAGAGTAATTCACCCCTCCACTTT. Translating gives CASSPTGQSNSPLHF.

V is TRBV5-1 and J is TRBJ1-1; perhaps TRBD1 as D (6 bases). The CDR3 sequence is 15 residues long. From germline, CDR1 is SGHRS and CDR2 YFSETQ. V was trimmed by 1 base and J by 0 bases, leaving 10 bases between them. The CDR3 nucleotides are TGCGCCAGCAGCTTGAAACAGGGAATGAACACTGAAGCTTTCTTT. Its translation is CASSLKQGMNTEAFF.

The CDR3 nucleotides read TGTGCCAGCAGTCAAGAGCGAAGGGCGGGTGAAAAACTGTTTTTT. Translation: CASSQERRAGEKLFF. The rearrangement joins TRBV6-5 to TRBJ1-4; no clear D. Germline lookup yields CDR1 MNHEY and CDR2 SVGAGI. Trimming pared 5 bases from V and 7 bases from J, leaving 17 bases between. The CDR3 is made up of 15 amino acids.

The chain joins TRBV7-3 to TRBJ2-1, with TRBD2 matching 9 bases. This CDR3 is built from 16 residues. CDR1 and CDR2 (germline): SGHTA, FQGTGA. V lost 5 bases and J lost 0; bases outside the gene matches: 5. CDR3 protein: CASSPLAGSSYNEQFF. DNA for the CDR3: TGTGCCAGCAGCCCCCTAGCGGGGAGCTCCTACAATGAGCAGTTCTTC.

To note about this clone: The same CDR3 can be traced to other DNA sequences in this sample. The chain carries TRBV4-1 and TRBJ2-7, with D perhaps TRBD2 (6 bases). V lost 0 bases, J lost 2 bases, and 8 bases lay in between. The CDR3 is 14 amino acids. Per germline, CDR1 MGHRA and CDR2 YSYEKL. The CDR3 sequence: CASSQERGAYEQYF. CDR3 sequence (DNA): TGCGCCAGCAGCCAAGAACGCGGGGCCTACGAGCAGTACTTC.

This clone was seen more than once but under ten times. The chain employs TRBV5-5 and TRBJ2-3; weak D call: TRBD2 (5 bases). From germline, CDR1 is SGHKS and CDR2 YYEKEE (reference sequence). Trimming removed 1 base at V and 2 bases at J, with 8 bases between. There are 14 residues in the CDR3. The CDR3 DNA follows: TGTGCCAGCAGCTTGAGAGCGGTCACAGATACGCAGTATTTT. Its translation is CASSLRAVTDTQYF.

This clone was seen only a few times. The V gene is TRBV28, the J gene TRBJ1-6; 9 nucleotides agree with TRBD1. The CDR3 has 16 residues. Germline CDR1 is MDHEN and CDR2 is SYDVKM. J gave up 9 bases and V 6 bases, and 12 bases lay outside the gene matches. The CDR3 nucleotides read TGTGCCAGCAGGCAGCCGGGACAGGGTTCGTCTTCACCCCTCCACTTT. Its translation is CASRQPGQGSSSPLHF.

The V call is TRBV4-3, the J call TRBJ2-2; D is uncertain. The CDR3 is 12 amino acids. Per germline, CDR1 LGHNA and CDR2 YSLEER. V lost 3 bases, J lost 8 bases, and 7 bases lay in between. CDR3 DNA sequence: TGCGCCAGCAGCCAGACTGGGGGGGAGCTGTTTTTT. Encoded protein: CASSQTGGELFF.

The J gene is TRBJ1-4, the V gene TRBV18, with D tentatively TRBD1 (5 bases). Trimming removed 0 bases at V and 5 bases at J, with 13 bases between. The CDR3 covers 16 residues. Germline assignment: CDR1 KGHSH and CDR2 LQKENI. CDR3 amino acids: CASSPPRRGWNEKLFF. CDR3 in DNA: TGTGCCAGCTCACCACCTCGGCGGGGCTGGAATGAAAAACTGTTTTTT.

This clone was seen more than once but under ten times. The V and J genes are TRBV5-6 and TRBJ1-5; no clear D gene. CDR3 length: 16 amino acids. CDR1 is SGHDT and CDR2 is YYEEEE in the germline V gene. V shed 0 bases and J shed 4 bases, with 14 bases lying between them. CDR3 coding DNA: TGTGCCAGCAGCTTGGGCCCCGCCGTTAGAAATCAGCCCCAGCATTTT. Translating gives CASSLGPAVRNQPQHF.

V is TRBV11-3 and J is TRBJ2-7; possibly TRBD2 for D (5 bases). Trimming removed 4 bases at V and 3 bases at J, with 16 bases between. The CDR3 has 15 amino acids. The V gene's germline CDR1 is SGHNT and CDR2 YENEEA. The CDR3 spells CASSSGGQGLYEQYF. CDR3 coding DNA: TGTGCCAGCAGCTCCGGAGGTCAAGGACTCTACGAGCAGTACTTC.

The V gene is TRBV5-5, the J gene TRBJ2-3, with 7 positions matching TRBD2. CDR3 length: 16 residues. Germline loops: CDR1 SGHKS, CDR2 YYEKEE (reference sequence). Trimming removed 3 bases from V and 4 bases from J; junction bases left unmatched: 11. Written as DNA, the CDR3 is TGTGCCAGCAGCTGGGGACTACGCCGTTTGCCAGATACGCAGTATTTT. This codes for CASSWGLRRLPDTQYF.

This clone was detected only once. The chain links TRBV7-2 to TRBJ2-7; tentatively, D is TRBD2 (5 bases). The CDR3 sequence is 15 residues long. V was trimmed by 1 base and J by 1 base, leaving 11 bases between them. Germline CDR1 reads SGHTA; CDR2 reads FQGNSA. CDR3 sequence: CASSLEGGSSYEQYF. CDR3 in DNA: TGTGCCAGCAGCTTAGAAGGCGGGTCTTCCTACGAGCAGTACTTC.

The rearrangement uses TRBV7-3 and TRBJ2-1, with D possibly TRBD1 on 6 matching bases. CDR1 and CDR2 (germline): SGHTA, FQGTGA. Trimming took off 5 bases at V and 0 bases at J, with 14 bases between the two ends. CDR3 length: 16 amino acids. CDR3 protein: CASSPNGGASYNEQFF. CDR3 bases: TGTGCCAGCAGCCCAAATGGGGGCGCCTCCTACAATGAGCAGTTCTTC.

In DNA, the CDR3 is TGCGCCAGCAGCCAAGTCTTCCTACAGGTTGACACTGAAGCTTTCTTT. It codes for CASSQVFLQVDTEAFF. The V gene is TRBV4-1, the J gene TRBJ1-1; a weak D match, TRBD1 (5 bases). This CDR3 has 16 amino acids. V was clipped by 1 base and J by 3 bases, with 15 bases between them. From germline, CDR1 is MGHRA and CDR2 YSYEKL.

As DNA, the CDR3 is TGTGCCAGCAGCTTGGGACGGCTGGGAGGAGATACGCAGTATTTT. Protein sequence: CASSLGRLGGDTQYF. This chain uses TRBV5-4 with TRBJ2-3; tentative D call: TRBD2 (6 bases). V lost 0 bases and J lost 5, with 13 bases in between. This CDR3 is 15 amino acids long. Germline V gene data show CDR1 as SGHNT and CDR2 as YYREEE (reference sequence).

The CDR3 loop reads CASSDRQGVSEAFF. The CDR3 coding sequence is TGTGCCAGCAGTGATAGACAGGGGGTCTCTGAAGCTTTCTTT. The chain joins TRBV2 to TRBJ1-1; TRBD1 matches 9 bases. The length of the CDR3 is 14 residues. Germline values: CDR1 SNHLY, CDR2 FYNNEI. J was trimmed by 6 bases and V by 3 bases; bases with no gene match: 5.

This sequence joins TRBV6-1 and TRBJ1-2; TRBD1 matches 10 bases. Germline trimming cut 7 bases from V and 3 bases from J; bases unmatched to any gene: 8. The CDR3 loop spans 15 amino acids. Per germline, CDR1 MNHNS and CDR2 SASEGT. This chain's CDR3 is CASTKPGQGYYGYTF. In DNA form, the CDR3 reads TGTGCCAGCACCAAACCGGGACAGGGGTACTATGGCTACACCTTC.

The chain is built from TRBV7-9 and TRBJ2-3, with TRBD2 matching 7 bases. V was clipped by 5 bases and J by 5 bases; unmatched bases: 7. There are 14 residues in the CDR3. Germline V gene data show CDR1 as SEHNR and CDR2 as FQNEAQ (reference sequence). This chain's CDR3 is CASSLMGGVDTQYF. DNA for the CDR3: TGTGCCAGCAGCCTCATGGGGGGGGTAGATACGCAGTATTTT.

V is TRBV6-1 and J is TRBJ1-3; no definite D call. The germline CDR1 and CDR2 sequences are MNHNS and SASEGT. This CDR3 has 13 amino acids. Deletions cut 6 bases from V and 0 bases from J, with 6 bases between. CDR3 protein: CASRHVSGNTIYF. CDR3 DNA sequence: TGTGCCAGCAGACATGTCTCTGGAAACACCATATATTTT.

This chain uses TRBV9 with TRBJ2-7; the D gene is possibly TRBD2 (5 bases). With 4 bases removed from V and 2 bases from J, the gap between germline ends came to 16 bases. This CDR3 contains 15 residues. CDR1 is SGDLS, CDR2 YYNGEE, per germline. CDR3 coding DNA: TGTGCCAGCAGCCCCCACGAGGAGGTGACCTACGAGCAGTACTTC. It translates to CASSPHEEVTYEQYF.

The V gene is TRBV27, the J gene TRBJ2-7; the match to TRBD2 covers 14 bases. The germline gives CDR1 MNHEY, CDR2 SMNVEV (reference sequence). With V trimmed by 3 bases and J by 2 bases, 3 bases remained unmatched. The length of the CDR3 is 16 residues. CDR3 sequence reads: CASSFGTSGGTYEQYF. Here the CDR3 DNA reads TGTGCCAGCAGTTTTGGGACTAGCGGGGGTACCTACGAGCAGTACTTC.

V usage is TRBV4-2 and J usage is TRBJ1-4; D ambiguous. Trimming cost V 0 bases and J 0 bases, with 11 bases left between them. Germline CDR1 and CDR2: LGHNA and YNFKEQ. The CDR3 contains 17 residues. In DNA, the CDR3 is TGTGCCAGCAGCCAAGATTCGGCGGCTGCAACTAATGAAAAACTGTTTTTT. It translates to CASSQDSAAATNEKLFF.

The genes are TRBV28 and TRBJ1-2; D remains ambiguous. CDR1 is MDHEN and CDR2 is SYDVKM in the germline V gene. Trimming removed 3 bases at V and 2 bases at J, with 7 bases between. CDR3 length: 13 residues. CDR3 sequence (DNA): TGTGCCAGCAGTTTGGAGAGGAACTATGGCTACACCTTC. Its translation: CASSLERNYGYTF.